This T cell receptor (beta chain) was captured in a study of cytomegalovirus exposure and HLA in healthy donors. Germline-derived CDR1 and CDR2 are SGHAT and FQNNGV. The CDR3 runs 14 residues. With 3 bases clipped from V and 5 bases from J, the junction kept 3 bases outside the gene matches. Primers for the PCR totalled 60 Vbeta and 13 Jbeta. Sequencing was performed with immunoSEQ multiplex PCR; in TCRdb, only in-frame clones are kept and a portion is missing. The table has 120,000 or so clones, around 68% seen once. This clone was seen many times. The clonotype originates from a man aged 40-55 years in good health and CMV-seropositive. Sequenced sample: PBMCs. V usage is TRBV11-2 and J usage is TRBJ2-7; 11 positions agree with TRBD2. CDR3 DNA: TGTGCCAGCAGCTTTAGCGGGAGGGCCGACGAGCAGTACTTC. This codes for CASSFSGRADEQYF.